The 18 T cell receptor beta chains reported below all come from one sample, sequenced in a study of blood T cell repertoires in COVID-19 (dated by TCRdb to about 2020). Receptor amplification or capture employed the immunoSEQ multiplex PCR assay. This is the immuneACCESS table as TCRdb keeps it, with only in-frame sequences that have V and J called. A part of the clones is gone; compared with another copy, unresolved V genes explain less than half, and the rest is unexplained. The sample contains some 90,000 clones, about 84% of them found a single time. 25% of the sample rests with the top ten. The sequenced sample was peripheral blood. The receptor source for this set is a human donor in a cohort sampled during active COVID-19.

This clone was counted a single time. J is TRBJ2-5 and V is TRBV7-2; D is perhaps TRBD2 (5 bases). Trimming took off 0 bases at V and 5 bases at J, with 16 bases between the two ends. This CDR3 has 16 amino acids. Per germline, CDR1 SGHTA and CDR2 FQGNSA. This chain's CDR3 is CASSLASGRGRETQYF. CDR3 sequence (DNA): TGTGCCAGCAGCTTAGCGAGCGGCCGAGGTAGGGAGACCCAGTACTTC.

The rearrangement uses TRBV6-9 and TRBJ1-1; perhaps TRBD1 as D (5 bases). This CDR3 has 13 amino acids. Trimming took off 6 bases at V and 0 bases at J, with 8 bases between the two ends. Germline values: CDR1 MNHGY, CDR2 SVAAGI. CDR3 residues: CASREGMNTEAFF. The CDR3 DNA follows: TGTGCCAGCAGGGAGGGGATGAACACTGAAGCTTTCTTT.

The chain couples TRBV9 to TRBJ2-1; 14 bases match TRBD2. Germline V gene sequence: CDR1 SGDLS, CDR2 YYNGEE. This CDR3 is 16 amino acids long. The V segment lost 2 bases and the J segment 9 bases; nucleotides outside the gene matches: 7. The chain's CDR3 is CASSVAGTSGSSEQFF. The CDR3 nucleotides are TGTGCCAGCAGCGTCGCCGGGACTAGCGGGAGTTCTGAGCAGTTCTTC.

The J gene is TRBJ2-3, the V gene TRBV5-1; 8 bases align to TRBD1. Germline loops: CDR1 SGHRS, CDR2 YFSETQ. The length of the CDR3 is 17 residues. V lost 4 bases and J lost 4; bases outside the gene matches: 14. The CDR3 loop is CASSRDDPGGRSDTQYF. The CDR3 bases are TGCGCCAGCAGCCGAGACGATCCAGGGGGCCGGTCAGATACGCAGTATTTT. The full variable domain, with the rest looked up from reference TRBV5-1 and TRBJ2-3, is KAGVTQTPRYLIKTRGQQVTLSCSPISGHRSVSWYQQTPGQGLQFLFEYFSETQRNKGNFPGRFSGRQFSNSRSEMNVSTLELGDSALYLCASSRDDPGGRSDTQYFGPGTRLTVL.

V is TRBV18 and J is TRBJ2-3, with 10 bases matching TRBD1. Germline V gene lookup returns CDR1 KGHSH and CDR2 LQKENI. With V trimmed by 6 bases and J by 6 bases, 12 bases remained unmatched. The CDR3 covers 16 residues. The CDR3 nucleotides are TGTGCCAGCTCCCCTGTGGGACAGGGGCTGCCGGATACGCAGTATTTT. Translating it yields CASSPVGQGLPDTQYF. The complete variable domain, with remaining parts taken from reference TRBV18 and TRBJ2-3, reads NAGVMQNPRHLVRRRGQEARLRCSPMKGHSHVYWYRQLPEEGLKFMVYLQKENIIDESGMPKERFSAEFPKEGPSILRIQQVVRGDSAAYFCASSPVGQGLPDTQYFGPGTRLTVL.

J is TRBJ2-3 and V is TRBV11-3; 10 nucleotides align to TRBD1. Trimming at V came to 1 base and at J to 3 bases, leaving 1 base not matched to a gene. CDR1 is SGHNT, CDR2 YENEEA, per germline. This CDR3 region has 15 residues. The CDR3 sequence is CASSLGTGGTDTQYF. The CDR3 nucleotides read TGTGCCAGCAGCTTAGGGACAGGGGGAACAGATACGCAGTATTTT.

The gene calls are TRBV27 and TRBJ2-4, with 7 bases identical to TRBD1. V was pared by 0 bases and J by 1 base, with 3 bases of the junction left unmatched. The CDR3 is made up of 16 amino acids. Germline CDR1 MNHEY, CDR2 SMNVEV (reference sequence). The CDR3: CASSLSSQGAKNIQYF. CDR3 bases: TGTGCCAGCAGTTTATCGTCACAGGGGGCCAAAAACATTCAGTACTTC.

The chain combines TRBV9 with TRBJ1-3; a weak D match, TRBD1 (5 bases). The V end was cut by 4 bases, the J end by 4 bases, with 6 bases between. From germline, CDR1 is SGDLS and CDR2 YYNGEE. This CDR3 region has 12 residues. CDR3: CASSRGGNTIYF. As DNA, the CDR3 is TGTGCCAGCAGCAGGGGCGGAAACACCATATATTTT.

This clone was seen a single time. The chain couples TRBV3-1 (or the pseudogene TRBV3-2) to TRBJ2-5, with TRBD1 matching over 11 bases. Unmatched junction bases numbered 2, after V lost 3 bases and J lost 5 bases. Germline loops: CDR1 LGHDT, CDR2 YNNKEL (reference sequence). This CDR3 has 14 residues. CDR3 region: CASSQWDRGETQYF. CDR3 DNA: TGTGCCAGCAGCCAGTGGGACAGGGGGGAGACCCAGTACTTC.

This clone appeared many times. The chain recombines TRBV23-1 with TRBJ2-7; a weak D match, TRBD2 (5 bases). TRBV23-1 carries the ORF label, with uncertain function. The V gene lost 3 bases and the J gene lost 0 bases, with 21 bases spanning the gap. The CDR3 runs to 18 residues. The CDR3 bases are TGCGCCAGCAGTCAGTGCCCCGGGAACGGAATCCACTCCTACGAGCAGTACTTC. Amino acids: CASSQCPGNGIHSYEQYF.

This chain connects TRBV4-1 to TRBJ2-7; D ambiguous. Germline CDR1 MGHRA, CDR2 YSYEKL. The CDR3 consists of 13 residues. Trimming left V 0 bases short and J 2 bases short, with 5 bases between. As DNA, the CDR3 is TGCGCCAGCAGCCAAGACAGAACCTACGAGCAGTACTTC. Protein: CASSQDRTYEQYF.

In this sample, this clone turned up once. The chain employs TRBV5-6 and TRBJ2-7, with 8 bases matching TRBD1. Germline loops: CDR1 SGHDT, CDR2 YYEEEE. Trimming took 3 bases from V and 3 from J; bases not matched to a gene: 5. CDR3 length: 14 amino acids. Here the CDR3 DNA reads TGTGCCAGCAGCTCGACAGGGGAGGACTACGAGCAGTACTTC. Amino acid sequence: CASSSTGEDYEQYF.

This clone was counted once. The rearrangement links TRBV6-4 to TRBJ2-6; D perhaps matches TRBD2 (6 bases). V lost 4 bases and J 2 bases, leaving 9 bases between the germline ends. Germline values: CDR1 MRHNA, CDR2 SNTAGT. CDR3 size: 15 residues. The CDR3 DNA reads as TGTGCCAGCAGTGGGGGAGGCGCTGGGGCCAACGTCCTGACTTTC. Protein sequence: CASSGGGAGANVLTF.

This CDR3 reads CASSQESGGYEQYF. The CDR3 coding sequence is TGCGCCAGCAGCCAAGAGTCAGGGGGGTATGAGCAGTACTTC. The chain carries TRBV4-3 and TRBJ2-7; weak D call: TRBD1 (7 bases). Germline V gives CDR1 LGHNA, CDR2 YSLEER. The CDR3 sequence is 14 residues long. V shed 0 bases and J shed 7 bases, with 13 bases lying between them.

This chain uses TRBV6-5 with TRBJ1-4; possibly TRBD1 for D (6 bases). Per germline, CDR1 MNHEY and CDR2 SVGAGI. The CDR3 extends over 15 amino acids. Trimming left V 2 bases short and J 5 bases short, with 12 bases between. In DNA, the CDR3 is TGTGCCAGCAGTTACGAAGGGGGTTCCAATGAAAAACTGTTTTTT. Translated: CASSYEGGSNEKLFF.

CDR3 in amino acids: CASSELAIGTDTQYF. CDR3 sequence (DNA): TGTGCCAGCAGCGAACTAGCGATTGGCACAGATACGCAGTATTTT. The chain has TRBV11-2 and TRBJ2-3; 7 bases are shared with TRBD2. The CDR3 extends over 15 amino acids. V lost 5 bases, J lost 1 base, and 6 bases stayed unmatched. Germline CDR1 is SGHAT and CDR2 is FQNNGV.

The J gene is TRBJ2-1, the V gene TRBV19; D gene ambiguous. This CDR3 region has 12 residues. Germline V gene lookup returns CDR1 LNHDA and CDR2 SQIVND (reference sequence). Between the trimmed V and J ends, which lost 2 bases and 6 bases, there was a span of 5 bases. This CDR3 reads CASSITRNEQFF. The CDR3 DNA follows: TGTGCCAGTAGTATAACTCGCAATGAGCAGTTCTTC.

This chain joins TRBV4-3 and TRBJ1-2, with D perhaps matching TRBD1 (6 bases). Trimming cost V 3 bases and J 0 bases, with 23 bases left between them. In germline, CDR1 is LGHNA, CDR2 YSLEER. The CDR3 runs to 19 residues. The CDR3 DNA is TGCGCCAGCAGCCAGCAGGTAGTCGGGGGGCCCTTTGCTAACTATGGCTACACCTTC. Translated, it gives CASSQQVVGGPFANYGYTF.